A single sample gave rise to the 16 T cell receptor beta chains below, sequenced in a study of T cells after yellow fever vaccination. TCRdb independently ran MiXCR on the 5' RACE reads; one entry per CDR3 protein. The sample lists over 130,000 distinct CDR3 sequences, 6.5% to 8.5% seen once, with roughly 0.77% in the top ten. Sequencing used CD4+ T cells sorted from PBMCs, obtained 5 days after the yellow fever booster vaccination. These receptors were obtained from a man aged 25-40 years who received the YFV17D yellow fever vaccine.

This clonotype was recorded at least ten times. V and J are TRBV6-1 and TRBJ2-7; the D gene could be TRBD1 or TRBD2 (5 bases each). CDR1 is MNHNS, CDR2 SASEGT, per germline. The CDR3 is made up of 15 amino acids. Trimming removed 7 bases at V and 2 bases at J, with 18 bases between. CDR3 bases: TGTGCCAGCATCCAGGGTGGACTCTCGCCCTACGAGCAGTACTTC. Its protein is CASIQGGLSPYEQYF.

Turning to this clonotype: A much more abundant neighbour one base away suggests this may be a read error. The V gene is TRBV20-1, the J gene TRBJ2-7; D might be TRBD2 (5 bases). V was cut by 3 bases and J by 7 bases, with 13 bases left in between. This CDR3 region has 12 residues. Germline V gene sequence: CDR1 DFQATT, CDR2 SNEGSKA (reference sequence). Written as DNA, the CDR3 is TGCAGTGCTAGGGACTGGCTAGGGGAGCAGTACTTC. Encoded protein: CSARDWLGEQYF.

This clonotype was counted at least ten times. The chain is built from TRBV5-5 and TRBJ2-2, with 9 bases fitting TRBD2. The germline V gene encodes CDR1 SGHKS and CDR2 YYEKEE (reference sequence). The junction had 5 bases not matched to a gene; V was cut back by 6 bases and J by 5 bases. This CDR3 has 14 amino acids. The CDR3 DNA is TGTGCCAGCAACCGACTAGCGGAAACCGGGGAGCTGTTTTTT. Its translation: CASNRLAETGELFF.

This clonotype was detected ten times or more. V gene TRBV27 combines with J gene TRBJ2-3, with D perhaps TRBD1 or TRBD2 (5 bases each). Trimming cost V 3 bases and J 2 bases, with 18 bases left between them. CDR1 MNHEY and CDR2 SMNVEV come from the germline V gene (reference sequence). This CDR3 is built from 17 residues. In DNA, the CDR3 is TGTGCCAGCAGTTTGGGGCGGGCGAGCAAGGCCACAGATACGCAGTATTTT. It is translated as CASSLGRASKATDTQYF.

This clonotype was picked up many times. This chain connects TRBV4-3 to TRBJ2-1; no clear D gene. V was pared by 1 base and J by 7 bases, with 5 bases between. The germline CDR1 and CDR2 sequences are LGHNA and YSLEER. The CDR3 consists of 12 residues. In DNA form, the CDR3 reads TGCGCCAGCAGCCAAGTAGGGAATGAGCAGTTCTTC. Translated: CASSQVGNEQFF.

This clonotype has ten or more counts. The chain combines TRBV5-8 with TRBJ2-1, with TRBD2 identical over 7 bases. The CDR3 totals 17 residues. The germline V gene encodes CDR1 SGHTS and CDR2 YDEGEE. Trimming took 5 bases from V and 5 from J; bases not matched to a gene: 16. In DNA form, the CDR3 reads TGTGCCAGCAGTCCCAAGGGGAGCCTCAGCGGGAACAATGAGCAGTTCTTC. This translates into CASSPKGSLSGNNEQFF.

The sample holds many counts of this clonotype. The J gene is TRBJ1-2, the V gene TRBV27; 12 bases fit TRBD1. Germline CDR1 MNHEY, CDR2 SMNVEV (reference sequence). This CDR3 region has 15 residues. Trimming cost V 2 bases and J 5 bases; bases outside gene matches: 3. CDR3 in DNA: TGTGCCAGCAGTTTAATGGGACAGGGGGCGTATGGCTACACCTTC. Its translation: CASSLMGQGAYGYTF.

Comments on this clonotype: This may come from a read error, since a much larger clone is one base off. V usage is TRBV3-1 and J usage is TRBJ2-1; either TRBD1 or TRBD2 may supply D (8 bases each). Germline V CDR1 and CDR2: LGHDT, YNNKEL (reference sequence). The CDR3 is made up of 15 amino acids. CDR3 amino acids: CASSLRGPGRDEQSF. CDR3 nucleotides: TGTGCCAGCAGCCTCAGGGGGCCCGGGAGGGATGAGCAGTCCTTC.

This clonotype was seen at least ten times. The V gene is TRBV6-2 or TRBV6-3, the J gene TRBJ2-4; no clear D gene. The V end was cut by 0 bases, the J end by 0 bases, with 6 bases between. The CDR3 loop spans 15 amino acids. Germline assignment: CDR1 MNHEY and CDR2 SVGEGT. This chain's CDR3 is CASSYSGKAKNIQYF. CDR3 sequence (DNA): TGTGCCAGCAGTTACTCAGGGAAAGCCAAAAACATTCAGTACTTC.

This clonotype was picked up many times. The chain employs TRBV20-1 and TRBJ2-3; TRBD1 agrees at 9 bases. J lost 2 bases, V lost 4 bases, and 10 bases had no gene match. Per germline, CDR1 DFQATT and CDR2 SNEGSKA (reference sequence). The CDR3 loop spans 16 amino acids. CDR3 loop: CSATARDRDYTDTQYF. CDR3 sequence (DNA): TGCAGTGCTACTGCCCGGGACAGGGATTACACAGATACGCAGTATTTT.

This clonotype has ten or more counts. The chain is built from TRBV12-3 or TRBV12-4 and TRBJ2-5, with no clear D. Trimming took off 5 bases at V and 7 bases at J, with 17 bases between the two ends. The CDR3 has 14 amino acids. The CDR3 spells CASSPSDRGGTQYF. Here the CDR3 DNA reads TGTGCCAGCAGTCCATCGGATAGAGGCGGGACCCAGTACTTC.

This clonotype was counted many times. The chain has TRBV28 and TRBJ2-2; the match to TRBD2 covers 8 bases. CDR1 is MDHEN and CDR2 is SYDVKM in the germline V gene. There are 15 residues in the CDR3. V lost 2 bases and J lost 4; bases outside the gene matches: 3. The CDR3 spells CASSLTSGVTGELFF. In DNA form, the CDR3 reads TGTGCCAGCAGTTTAACTAGCGGAGTCACCGGGGAGCTGTTTTTT.

This clonotype was detected ten times or more. The chain couples TRBV7-2 to TRBJ2-4, with 8 positions matching TRBD1. V trimming: 5 bases; J trimming: 5 bases; junction bases outside the gene matches: 5. The CDR3 is 14 residues long. Germline-derived CDR1 and CDR2 are SGHTA and FQGNSA. CDR3 residues: CASSPDRGQNIQYF. CDR3 sequence (DNA): TGTGCCAGCAGCCCCGACAGGGGACAAAACATTCAGTACTTC.

Note on this clonotype: A much larger clone lies one base from this, so it may be a read error. The chain is built from TRBV19 and TRBJ2-5; possibly TRBD2 for D (6 bases). CDR1 and CDR2 (germline): LNHDA, SQIVND (reference sequence). V dropped 7 bases and J dropped 10 bases, with 19 bases sitting between them. The CDR3 sequence is 13 residues long. This CDR3 reads CASMETSAKNQYF. In nucleotides, the CDR3 is TGTGCCAGTATGGAGACTAGTGCGAAGAACCAGTACTTC.

This clonotype was recorded at least ten times. The rearrangement uses TRBV12-3 or TRBV12-4 and TRBJ2-5; the match to TRBD2 covers 8 bases. The CDR3 length is 14 residues. V shed 7 bases, J shed 2 bases, and the junction held 6 bases outside the gene matches. The CDR3 sequence: CASITTGGQETQYF. CDR3 sequence (DNA): TGTGCCAGCATCACTACGGGAGGGCAAGAGACCCAGTACTTC.

This clonotype was observed many times. V and J are TRBV5-1 and TRBJ2-3; D may be TRBD2 (5 bases). This CDR3 spans 14 amino acids. Germline V gives CDR1 SGHRS, CDR2 YFSETQ. V gave up 4 bases and J gave up 0 bases, with 9 bases separating them. The CDR3 coding sequence is TGCGCCAGCAGCCCGTGGACTAGCACAGATACGCAGTATTTT. Protein: CASSPWTSTDTQYF.